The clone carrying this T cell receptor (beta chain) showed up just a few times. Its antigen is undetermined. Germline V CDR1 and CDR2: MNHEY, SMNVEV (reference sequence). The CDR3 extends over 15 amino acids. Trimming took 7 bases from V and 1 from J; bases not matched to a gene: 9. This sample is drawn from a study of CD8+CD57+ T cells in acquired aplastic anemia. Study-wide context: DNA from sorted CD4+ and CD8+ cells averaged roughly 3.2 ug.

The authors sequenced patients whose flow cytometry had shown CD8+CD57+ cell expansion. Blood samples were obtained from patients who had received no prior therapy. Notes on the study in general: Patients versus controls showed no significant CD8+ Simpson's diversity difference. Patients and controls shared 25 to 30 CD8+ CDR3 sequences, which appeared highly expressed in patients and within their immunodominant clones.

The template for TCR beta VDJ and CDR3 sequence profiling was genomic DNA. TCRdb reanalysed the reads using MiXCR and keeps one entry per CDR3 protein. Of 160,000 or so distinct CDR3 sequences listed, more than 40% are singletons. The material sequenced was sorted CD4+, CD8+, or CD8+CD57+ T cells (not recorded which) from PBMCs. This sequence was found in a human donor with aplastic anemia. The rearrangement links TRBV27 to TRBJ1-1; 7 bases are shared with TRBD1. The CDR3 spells CASTPQGSENTEAFF. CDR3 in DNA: TGTGCCAGCACCCCACAGGGGAGCGAGAACACTGAAGCTTTCTTT.